The 16 T cell receptor beta chains below were found in one sample sequenced in a study of response to subunit inactivated influenza vaccine. From the RT-PCR reads, TCRdb called clonotypes with MiXCR, one entry per CDR3 protein. This sample has about 520,000 distinct CDR3 sequences; approximately 7.7% occur once, and the top ten carry roughly 14%. The sequencing here drew on PBMCs from blood, taken around 25 months after vaccination. All receptors derive from a man aged 45-69 years who received an inactivated influenza vaccine.

In its sample, this clonotype was seen a few times. This chain links TRBV7-9 with TRBJ2-1, with D hard to call. Germline V CDR1 and CDR2: SEHNR, FQNEAQ (reference sequence). The germline V and J ends were trimmed by 7 bases and 5 bases, with 15 bases remaining between them. This CDR3 has 14 amino acids. The CDR3 is CASTEFLLNNEQFF. The CDR3 DNA follows: TGTGCCAGCACCGAATTTCTGCTCAACAATGAGCAGTTCTTC.

V usage is TRBV18 and J usage is TRBJ2-5, with TRBD2 identical over 9 bases. Germline V gene data show CDR1 as KGHSH and CDR2 as LQKENI. The CDR3 contains 14 residues. The ends lost 5 bases at V and 3 bases at J; junction bases unmatched: 4. CDR3 amino acids: CASSGLAGKETQYF. The CDR3 coding sequence is TGTGCCAGCTCAGGCCTAGCGGGGAAAGAGACCCAGTACTTC.

The V gene is TRBV20-1, the J gene TRBJ1-5; TRBD1 agrees at 7 bases. Per germline, CDR1 DFQATT and CDR2 SNEGSKA (reference sequence). V shed 3 bases, J shed 5 bases, and the junction held 10 bases outside the gene matches. The CDR3 has 15 residues. CDR3 DNA: TGCAGTGCTAGTGAATGGGGCAGGGGGGATCAGCCCCAGCATTTT. Translated, it gives CSASEWGRGDQPQHF.

This clonotype was counted many times. The chain has TRBV20-1 and TRBJ2-1, with no clear D. Trimming pared 6 bases from V and 10 bases from J, leaving 10 bases between. This CDR3 has 10 residues. CDR1 is DFQATT, CDR2 SNEGSKA, per germline (reference sequence). CDR3 sequence reads: CSAARAEQFF. The CDR3 DNA follows: TGCAGTGCCGCCCGCGCGGAGCAGTTCTTC.

This chain links TRBV2 with TRBJ2-2; 12 nucleotides line up with TRBD1. Trimming removed 6 bases from V and 6 bases from J; junction bases left unmatched: 5. This CDR3 has 15 residues. Germline lookup yields CDR1 SNHLY and CDR2 FYNNEI. CDR3 loop: CASRRDRGRSGELFF. DNA of the CDR3: TGTGCCAGCAGAAGGGACAGGGGGCGCTCCGGGGAGCTGTTTTTT.

This clonotype was seen repeatedly, ten times or more. The rearrangement links TRBV6-5 to TRBJ2-1; D remains unclear. Germline V lookup: CDR1 MNHEY, CDR2 SVGAGI. V was clipped by 5 bases and J by 6 bases, with 5 bases between them. The CDR3 contains 11 residues. CDR3 sequence reads: CASSTSNEQFF. CDR3 coding DNA: TGTGCCAGCAGTACATCCAATGAGCAGTTCTTC.

The CDR3 coding sequence is TGTGCCAGCAGCCATACCCTAGCGGGAGGGCCTGTCGCAGATACGCAGTATTTT. This translates into CASSHTLAGGPVADTQYF. The rearrangement uses TRBV11-2 and TRBJ2-3, with 12 bases identical to TRBD2. The CDR3 has 18 amino acids. The trim removed 5 bases at V and 4 bases at J, leaving 13 bases unmatched. Germline V gene sequence: CDR1 SGHAT, CDR2 FQNNGV.

The rearrangement links TRBV4-3 to TRBJ2-7; D remains unclear. With 0 bases removed from V and 0 bases from J, the gap between germline ends came to 12 bases. The CDR3 sequence is 16 residues long. CDR1 is LGHNA and CDR2 is YSLEER in the germline V gene. CDR3: CASSQDTRLNSYEQYF. The CDR3 DNA follows: TGCGCCAGCAGCCAAGATACGAGACTCAACTCCTACGAGCAGTACTTC.

The chain carries TRBV7-2 and TRBJ1-1; no firm D call. In germline, CDR1 is SGHTA, CDR2 FQGNSA. This CDR3 has 14 residues. With 5 bases removed from V and 0 bases from J, the gap between germline ends came to 10 bases. The CDR3 region is CASSPASVNTEAFF. The CDR3, as DNA: TGTGCCAGCAGCCCCGCCTCGGTGAACACTGAAGCTTTCTTT.

This clonotype was counted at least ten times. The V and J genes are TRBV15 and TRBJ2-1; D not resolved. Germline lookup yields CDR1 LNHNV and CDR2 YYDKDF (reference sequence). The length of the CDR3 is 15 residues. V was clipped by 0 bases and J by 9 bases, with 15 bases between them. CDR3 coding DNA: TGTGCCACCAGCAGAGAAGATGTATCGGTCGGTGAGCAGTTCTTC. Translation gives CATSREDVSVGEQFF.

This chain joins TRBV7-9 and TRBJ2-4; D gene ambiguous. Germline CDR1 is SEHNR and CDR2 is FQNEAQ (reference sequence). V lost 5 bases and J lost 8, with 13 bases in between. The CDR3 sequence is 13 residues long. The CDR3 nucleotides read TGTGCCAGCAGCCCCCTGTCCCGAGACATTCAGTACTTC. It encodes CASSPLSRDIQYF.

V usage is TRBV7-6 and J usage is TRBJ2-2; no clear D gene. The V end was cut by 5 bases, the J end by 6 bases, with 10 bases between. The length of the CDR3 is 13 residues. CDR1 and CDR2 from the germline V gene are SGHVS and FNYEAQ. The CDR3 region has the DNA TGTGCCAGCAGCCCGGGTGGGGCCGGGGAGCTGTTTTTT. It translates to CASSPGGAGELFF.

This clonotype occurred many times. The chain recombines TRBV20-1 with TRBJ2-2; maybe TRBD1 (7 bases). Germline assignment: CDR1 DFQATT and CDR2 SNEGSKA (reference sequence). V was trimmed by 6 bases and J by 5 bases, leaving 16 bases between them. The CDR3 is made up of 14 amino acids. CDR3 residues: CSATTGRNTGELFF. The DNA for the CDR3 is TGCAGTGCCACGACAGGGAGGAATACCGGGGAGCTGTTTTTT.

CDR3 DNA sequence: TGTGCCAGCAGCCCGAACCGAGCGGGAGGCTACACCTTC. It yields the protein CASSPNRAGGYTF. V gene TRBV14 combines with J gene TRBJ1-2; D is ambiguous. This CDR3 is 13 amino acids long. Trimming left V 4 bases short and J 8 bases short, with 14 bases between. Per the germline V gene, CDR1 is SGHDN and CDR2 is FVKESK.

This clonotype has ten or more counts. The CDR3, as DNA: TGCAGTGCGGCTAGCGGGGGGTTAGCCAAAAACATTCAGTACTTC. This gives the protein CSAASGGLAKNIQYF. The chain carries TRBV20-1 and TRBJ2-4; 11 bases map to TRBD2. The CDR3 contains 15 residues. CDR1 is DFQATT, CDR2 SNEGSKA, per germline (reference sequence). V lost 6 bases to trimming and J lost 0 bases; unmatched junction nucleotides: 4.

The rearrangement joins TRBV11-2 to TRBJ1-1; D gene uncertain. The germline V and J ends were trimmed by 8 bases and 1 base, with 11 bases remaining between them. This CDR3 is 13 amino acids long. CDR1 SGHAT and CDR2 FQNNGV come from the germline V gene. As DNA, the CDR3 is TGTGCCAGCGGCCGTGACTGGAACACTGAAGCTTTCTTT. Its translation: CASGRDWNTEAFF.